The 31 T cell receptor beta chains given below trace back to one sample, sequenced in a study of early T cells in non-severe SARS-CoV-2 infection. TCRdb re-called the 5' RACE reads through MiXCR, storing one row per CDR3 protein. The profile shows just under 65,000 distinct CDR3 sequences, about 11% of them singletons. The sequences come from whole blood, collected at baseline. The receptors here all came from an adult who was a healthcare worker with PCR-confirmed SARS-CoV-2 infection or an uninfected control (not recorded which).

This clonotype was seen more than once but under ten times. The chain's CDR3 is CASSKGQRGAGADTQYF. CDR3 sequence (DNA): TGTGCCAGCAGCAAAGGCCAGCGGGGGGCAGGGGCAGATACGCAGTATTTT. V gene TRBV21-1 combines with J gene TRBJ2-3; the table's D call of TRBD1 was not tested on the DNA. TRBV21-1 represents a pseudogene. The CDR3 has 17 residues.

The chain couples TRBV6-5 to TRBJ2-3; 12 nucleotides align to TRBD2. This CDR3 region has 16 residues. CDR1 MNHEY and CDR2 SVGAGI come from the germline V gene. Unmatched junction bases numbered 7, after V lost 5 bases and J lost 4 bases. CDR3 residues: CASSLGLAGRPDTQYF. CDR3 coding DNA: TGTGCCAGCAGTCTCGGACTAGCGGGGAGGCCAGATACGCAGTATTTT.

Many counts were recorded for this clonotype. This chain joins TRBV13 and TRBJ2-7; maybe TRBD1 (5 bases). Deletions cut 0 bases from V and 2 bases from J, with 17 bases between. CDR3 length equals 17 residues. Germline V gives CDR1 PRHDT, CDR2 FYEKMQ (reference sequence). CDR3 loop: CASSLGPTARRAYEQYF. The CDR3 bases are TGTGCCAGCAGCTTAGGGCCGACAGCCCGAAGGGCCTACGAGCAGTACTTC.

The gene calls are TRBV6-6 and TRBJ1-1; weak D call: TRBD1 (5 bases). The CDR3 contains 13 residues. Germline assignment: CDR1 MNHNY and CDR2 SVGAGI (reference sequence). Between the trimmed V and J ends, which lost 6 bases and 8 bases, there was a span of 16 bases. The CDR3 sequence is CASREGYYLEAFF. The DNA of the CDR3 is TGTGCCAGCAGGGAGGGGTATTACTTAGAAGCTTTCTTT.

This clonotype showed up many times. V usage is TRBV7-9 and J usage is TRBJ2-1, with 7 bases aligning to TRBD1. The CDR3 is 13 residues long. The germline V gene has CDR1 SEHNR and CDR2 FQNEAQ (reference sequence). V was clipped by 8 bases and J by 11 bases; unmatched bases: 12. The CDR3 region is CASAGTEDSKQFF. Written as DNA, the CDR3 is TGTGCCAGCGCCGGGACAGAGGATTCTAAGCAGTTCTTC.

In this sample, this clonotype turned up a few times. The V and J genes are TRBV7-9 and TRBJ1-5, with a possible D match to TRBD1 (5 bases). The CDR3 runs to 13 residues. V lost 2 bases, J lost 7 bases, and 9 bases lay in between. CDR1 is SEHNR, CDR2 FQNEAQ, per germline (reference sequence). The CDR3 spells CASSLTGEQPQHF. CDR3 bases: TGTGCCAGCAGCTTAACGGGGGAGCAGCCCCAGCATTTT.

This clonotype was found a few times. This chain links TRBV10-1 with TRBJ1-2; D ambiguous. The V end lost 0 bases, the J end lost 8 bases, and 10 bases lay between the germline ends. Per germline, CDR1 WNHNN and CDR2 SYGVQD (reference sequence). The CDR3 covers 13 residues. The CDR3 loop is CASSESGIRGYTF. The CDR3 DNA follows: TGCGCCAGCAGTGAGTCGGGAATACGAGGCTACACCTTC.

This clonotype was seen only a few times. The chain carries TRBV11-2 and TRBJ2-7; D call uncertain. The CDR3 consists of 13 residues. CDR1 and CDR2 from the germline V gene are SGHAT and FQNNGV. Trimming left V 1 base short and J 0 bases short, with 4 bases between. DNA of the CDR3: TGTGCCAGCAGCTTAGGTACCTCCTACGAGCAGTACTTC. Residues: CASSLGTSYEQYF.

This clonotype showed up just once. This rearrangement joins TRBV30 to TRBJ1-6; D remains ambiguous. Germline V gene lookup returns CDR1 GTSNPN and CDR2 SVGIG (reference sequence). Trimming removed 3 bases at V and 6 bases at J, with 9 bases between. This CDR3 has 13 amino acids. CDR3 loop: CAWRPRANSPLHF. CDR3 DNA: TGTGCCTGGAGGCCGCGGGCTAATTCACCCCTCCACTTT.

This clonotype was observed at least ten times. The chain links TRBV27 to TRBJ1-6; D ambiguous. This CDR3 spans 18 amino acids. Looked up from germline, CDR1 is MNHEY and CDR2 is SMNVEV (reference sequence). Between the trimmed V and J ends, which lost 0 bases and 11 bases, there was a span of 23 bases. CDR3 loop: CASSLSGIPSFPLPPLHF. CDR3 nucleotide sequence: TGTGCCAGCAGTTTATCTGGGATTCCTTCATTTCCCTTGCCACCCCTCCACTTT.

The rearrangement links TRBV11-2 to TRBJ2-1; 7 bases line up with TRBD1. The CDR3 consists of 16 residues. Germline CDR1 and CDR2: SGHAT and FQNNGV. The trim removed 5 bases at V and 5 bases at J, leaving 12 bases unmatched. CDR3 DNA sequence: TGTGCCAGCAGCAAAAACAGGGGTAGGTATGACAATGAGCAGTTCTTC. It codes for CASSKNRGRYDNEQFF.

On this clonotype itself: Relative to the germline gene, one junction end is altered; a read error may explain this. The V call is TRBV19, the J call TRBJ1-6; TRBD1 agrees at 7 bases. Germline CDR1 and CDR2: LNHDA and SQIVND (reference sequence). The CDR3 has 15 amino acids. CDR3 sequence reads: CTSTSPRQGRSPLHF. The CDR3 DNA follows: TGTACCAGTACCTCCCCCCGACAGGGCAGGTCACCCCTCCACTTT.

CDR3: CASSPGTSRSTEAFF. The DNA of the CDR3 is TGTGCCAGCAGTCCCGGGACCTCTAGGAGCACTGAAGCTTTCTTT. The chain employs TRBV6-1 and TRBJ1-1; possibly TRBD1 for D (5 bases). Trimming left V 5 bases short and J 4 bases short, with 17 bases between. The V gene's germline CDR1 is MNHNS and CDR2 SASEGT. The CDR3 loop spans 15 amino acids.

The gene calls are TRBV12-3 or TRBV12-4 and TRBJ1-4; unclear D gene. The V end was cut by 3 bases, the J end by 7 bases, with 6 bases between. The CDR3 spans 12 residues. CDR3 region: CASSFYGEKLFF. As DNA, the CDR3 is TGTGCCAGCAGTTTTTATGGTGAAAAACTGTTTTTT.

This clonotype was seen many times. J is TRBJ2-1 and V is TRBV12-3 or TRBV12-4; 14 positions match TRBD2. The CDR3 totals 16 residues. V was clipped by 5 bases and J by 8 bases; unmatched bases: 8. CDR3 sequence (DNA): TGTGCCAGCAGTAAAATGACTAGCGGGGGGGGTTATGAGCAGTTCTTC. This sequence encodes CASSKMTSGGGYEQFF.

The V gene is TRBV5-1, the J gene TRBJ1-1, with D perhaps TRBD1 (5 bases). This CDR3 contains 15 residues. Germline CDR1 SGHRS, CDR2 YFSETQ. Trimming shortened V by 2 bases and J by 0 bases, and 11 bases separated the two germline ends. The CDR3 region is CASSFGRALNTEAFF. In nucleotides, the CDR3 is TGCGCCAGCAGCTTCGGCAGGGCCTTGAACACTGAAGCTTTCTTT.

V is TRBV3-1 and J is TRBJ1-6; the D gene is possibly TRBD1 (6 bases). V was cut by 7 bases and J by 6 bases, with 13 bases left in between. The CDR3 is 14 amino acids. From germline, CDR1 is LGHDT and CDR2 YNNKEL (reference sequence). This CDR3 is CASKQKGGNSPLHF. CDR3 nucleotides: TGTGCCAGCAAACAAAAAGGGGGTAATTCACCCCTCCACTTT.

This clonotype was found a few times. A read error is likely, as this CDR3 ends without the conserved phenylalanine or tryptophan. No DNA is shown, since the ends of the CDR3 on it are uncertain; the CDR3 is the one TCRdb lists. The chain recombines TRBV21-1 with TRBJ2-5. TRBV21-1 is termed a pseudogene. Termini included, the CDR3 measures 11 amino acids. The CDR3 loop reads CASSKVGYTAV.

The table lists this clonotype with a few counts. The J gene is TRBJ2-7, the V gene TRBV7-2, with D hard to call. The V gene lost 0 bases and the J gene lost 3 bases, with 6 bases spanning the gap. CDR1 is SGHTA and CDR2 is FQGNSA in the germline V gene. This CDR3 has 13 residues. CDR3 nucleotides: TGTGCCAGCAGCTTAGCGCTAGGCTACGAGCAGTACTTC. Its protein is CASSLALGYEQYF.

This chain links TRBV4-1 with TRBJ2-2; 9 nucleotides match TRBD1. V was pared by 3 bases and J by 7 bases, with 9 bases of the junction left unmatched. Per germline, CDR1 MGHRA and CDR2 YSYEKL. The CDR3 spans 16 residues. CDR3 DNA sequence: TGCGCCAGCAGCCACGCCAGGGGACAGGGTGTCGGGGAGCTGTTTTTT. Translation gives CASSHARGQGVGELFF.

The chain links TRBV3-1 to TRBJ2-3; D is undetermined. The germline V and J ends were trimmed by 4 bases and 7 bases, with 21 bases remaining between them. Germline CDR1 reads LGHDT; CDR2 reads YNNKEL (reference sequence). The CDR3 totals 16 residues. As DNA, the CDR3 is TGTGCCAGCAGCCCTGACTCCGCGAGTAGGTTTAATACGCAGTATTTT. Its translation is CASSPDSASRFNTQYF.

This clonotype was counted only a few times. This chain links TRBV10-1 with TRBJ1-1; TRBD1 aligns across 7 bases. The CDR3 spans 15 residues. The junction had 8 bases not matched to a gene; V was cut back by 2 bases and J by 5 bases. Germline V gives CDR1 WNHNN, CDR2 SYGVQD (reference sequence). CDR3 in amino acids: CASSEVPGGGTEAFF. CDR3 nucleotides: TGCGCCAGCAGTGAGGTGCCAGGGGGAGGGACTGAAGCTTTCTTT.

This clonotype has more than one count but fewer than ten. This chain uses TRBV20-1 with TRBJ2-5; no clear D. The CDR3 consists of 11 residues. Germline CDR1 and CDR2: DFQATT and SNEGSKA (reference sequence). V gave up 4 bases and J gave up 5 bases, with 8 bases separating them. The CDR3 protein is CSAIYSETQYF. Written as DNA, the CDR3 is TGCAGTGCTATTTATAGCGAGACCCAGTACTTC.

The rearrangement uses TRBV11-2 and TRBJ2-7, with 8 positions matching TRBD2. The CDR3 consists of 13 residues. Per germline, CDR1 SGHAT and CDR2 FQNNGV. Trimming cost V 3 bases and J 6 bases; bases outside gene matches: 4. The CDR3: CASSFSGGTEQYF. The CDR3 DNA is TGTGCCAGCAGCTTTTCGGGGGGGACCGAGCAGTACTTC.

The V gene is TRBV10-3, the J gene TRBJ1-1, with D possibly being TRBD1 (5 bases). V was pared by 4 bases and J by 4 bases, with 13 bases between. This CDR3 is built from 14 residues. CDR1 and CDR2 (germline): ENHRY, SYGVKD. This CDR3 is CAISGEGIGTEAFF. CDR3 nucleotides: TGTGCCATCAGTGGGGAGGGGATTGGCACTGAAGCTTTCTTT.

Only one count was recorded for this clonotype. The rearrangement joins TRBV7-9 to TRBJ1-1; 10 bases map to TRBD1. Germline V lookup: CDR1 SEHNR, CDR2 FQNEAQ (reference sequence). This CDR3 has 15 amino acids. The V and J ends lost 10 bases and 6 bases, in that order; junction bases with no gene match: 14. In DNA, the CDR3 is TGTGCCACCACAATAGGGGGACAGGGGTTCGCTGAAGCTTTCTTT. It specifies CATTIGGQGFAEAFF.

This chain links TRBV2 with TRBJ2-7; D is uncertain. Deletions cut 5 bases from V and 3 bases from J, with 8 bases between. The CDR3 contains 12 residues. The V gene's germline CDR1 is SNHLY and CDR2 FYNNEI. CDR3 sequence reads: CASSIGSYEQYF. CDR3 DNA sequence: TGTGCCAGCAGTATAGGCAGCTACGAGCAGTACTTC.

This clonotype was seen ten or more times. V is TRBV20-1 and J is TRBJ1-1; D ambiguous. The V and J ends lost 0 bases and 5 bases respectively, with 10 bases between them. The CDR3 loop spans 13 amino acids. The germline V gene encodes CDR1 DFQATT and CDR2 SNEGSKA (reference sequence). The CDR3 is CSARDRRVTEAFF. The CDR3 bases are TGCAGTGCTAGAGATAGAAGGGTTACTGAAGCTTTCTTT.

Points on this clonotype: A read error may explain this, as a much larger clone is one base away. CDR3 region: CASGVPGQGTDTQYF. In DNA form, the CDR3 reads TGTGCCAGCGGGGTACCGGGACAGGGAACAGATACGCAGTATTTT. The chain is built from TRBV5-6 and TRBJ2-3; 9 bases are shared with TRBD1. V gave up 7 bases and J gave up 3 bases; unmatched junction bases: 9. CDR3 length equals 15 residues. Germline V gives CDR1 SGHDT, CDR2 YYEEEE. The full variable domain, in which reference TRBV5-6 and TRBJ2-3 provide the parts outside the CDR3, is DAGVTQSPTHLIKTRGQQVTLRCSPKSGHDTVSWYQQALGQGPQFIFQYYEEEERQRGNFPDRFSGHQFPNYSSELNVNALLLGDSALYLCASGVPGQGTDTQYFGPGTRLTVL.

At least ten counts were recorded for this clonotype. This chain connects TRBV4-1 to TRBJ1-1; D uncertain. Germline V CDR1 and CDR2: MGHRA, YSYEKL. CDR3 length equals 14 residues. V lost 1 base and J 8 bases, leaving 14 bases between the germline ends. The CDR3 here is CASSQGVPLGEAFF. The CDR3 DNA reads TGCGCCAGCAGCCAAGGTGTGCCCCTAGGAGAAGCTTTCTTT.

The genes are TRBV3-2 and TRBJ1-1; the D call in the table, TRBD1, was not verified against the DNA. TRBV3-2 counts as a pseudogene. The CDR3 extends over 14 amino acids. As DNA, the CDR3 is TGTGCCAGCAGCCCGGGACAGGGTGGTACCGAAGCTTTCTTT. Its translation is CASSPGQGGTEAFF.